The present entry profiles one TCR beta chain with its context. No antigen is known for it. The repertoire was sequenced with immunoSEQ multiplex PCR; TCRdb's copy has only in-frame clones and lacks some. The repertoire holds 110,000 or so clones, with roughly 83% as singletons. This entry is derived from a study of cytomegalovirus exposure and HLA in healthy donors. For the study at large: Later analysis reported that the roughly 120 validation repertoires shared the platform of the roughly 670 first-cohort repertoires. The study's findings and limits: Reports showed the classifier diagnosing cytomegalovirus status with high specificity and sensitivity. Cytomegalovirus association was assigned to about 150 TCR beta chains. Some public TCRs appeared in many individuals, while most sequences were rare.

Germline V gene data show CDR1 as SGHRS and CDR2 as YFSETQ. Trimming cost V 4 bases and J 7 bases; bases outside gene matches: 12. CDR3 length: 15 residues. This clonotype originated in a man aged 18 to 29 in good health and CMV-seronegative. The source material was PBMCs. This chain uses TRBV5-1 with TRBJ2-7; 9 bases are a match to TRBD2. CDR3 coding DNA: TGCGCCAGCAGCCCGAGCGGTAGCGGGAGTGAAGAGCAGTACTTC. This translates into CASSPSGSGSEEQYF.